Listed below are T cell receptor beta chains from one sample, sequenced in a study of blood T cell repertoires in COVID-19. Clones were sequenced by immunoSEQ multiplex PCR, and TCRdb holds only the in-frame ones, with some missing. The table lists under 300,000 clones, roughly 86% of them singletons. Sequencing was performed on peripheral blood. These receptors were obtained from a man between 50 and 59 years old with acute or convalescent COVID-19. Both conserved end residues are part of each CDR3. The D gene is left open where the match is weak. Size is omitted from some rows. Given values are once, few, many or a class for expanded clones.

abundance,d_gene,j_gene,v_gene,CDR3aa,CDR3nt
-,-,TRBJ1-1,TRBV18,CASSPAAGRAEAFF,TGTGCCAGCTCACCAGCGGCGGGGCGCGCTGAAGCTTTCTTT
-,-,TRBJ1-1,TRBV5-1,CASSLRQGSNEAFF,TGCGCCAGCAGCTTGAGGCAGGGTTCCAATGAAGCTTTCTTT
-,-,TRBJ1-2,TRBV27,CASSFGSQGNYGYTF,TGTGCCAGCAGTTTTGGCTCACAGGGAAACTATGGCTACACCTTC
-,-,TRBJ1-3,TRBV7-9,CASSGGGDGVNTIYF,TGTGCCAGCAGCGGTGGGGGCGATGGAGTGAACACCATATATTTT
-,-,TRBJ1-2,TRBV5-5,CASSFTGNGYTF,TGTGCCAGCAGCTTTACAGGAAATGGCTACACCTTC
many,TRBD1,TRBJ2-5,TRBV12-3/TRBV12-4,CASGGTDQETQYF,TGTGCCAGCGGTGGGACAGATCAAGAGACCCAGTACTTC
-,TRBD1,TRBJ1-1,TRBV7-9,CASSSPTGERTEAFF,TGTGCCAGCAGCTCCCCGACAGGGGAACGCACTGAAGCTTTCTTT
-,TRBD1,TRBJ2-6,TRBV14,CASSLQGGGTNVLTF,TGTGCCAGCAGCCTACAGGGGGGTGGGACCAACGTCCTGACTTTC
-,-,TRBJ2-1,TRBV27,CASDRIRARVTNEQFF,TGTGCCAGCGACAGAATTCGGGCTCGAGTGACCAATGAGCAGTTCTTC
-,TRBD2,TRBJ2-7,TRBV11-2,CASSVGLASYEQYF,TGTGCCAGCAGCGTGGGACTAGCTTCCTACGAGCAGTACTTC
-,TRBD2,TRBJ2-1,TRBV6-5,CASSGGTSGRNEQFF,TGTGCCAGCAGCGGGGGGACTAGCGGGAGGAATGAGCAGTTCTTC
-,-,TRBJ1-1,TRBV6-2/TRBV6-3,CASSYPYTEAFF,TGTGCCAGCAGTTACCCGTACACTGAAGCTTTCTTT
-,TRBD2,TRBJ2-1,TRBV19,CASSMIAGTSGRNEQFF,TGTGCCAGTAGTATGATCGCCGGGACTAGCGGGAGGAATGAGCAGTTCTTC
-,-,TRBJ1-2,TRBV5-4,CASSWGGAVGGYTF,TGTGCCAGCAGCTGGGGGGGGGCCGTTGGTGGCTACACCTTC
-,-,TRBJ2-5,TRBV7-3,CASSFGDQETQYF,TGTGCCAGCAGCTTCGGAGACCAAGAGACCCAGTACTTC
few,-,TRBJ1-5,TRBV19,CASAPGSEGQPQHF,TGTGCCAGTGCTCCTGGGTCGGAGGGTCAGCCCCAGCATTTT
-,TRBD1,TRBJ2-7,TRBV5-1,CASSSRTGGPYEQYF,TGCGCCAGCAGCAGTCGGACAGGGGGTCCCTACGAGCAGTACTTC
-,-,TRBJ2-1,TRBV11-1,CASSRRDTDNEQFF,TGTGCCAGCAGCCGCCGGGACACAGACAATGAGCAGTTCTTC
-,-,TRBJ1-1,TRBV30,CAWSFGRVRAFF,TGTGCCTGGAGTTTTGGCAGGGTGCGAGCTTTCTTT
-,TRBD2,TRBJ2-1,TRBV27,CASTPLLAGSSYNEQFF,TGTGCCAGCACCCCCCTACTAGCGGGTAGCTCCTACAATGAGCAGTTCTTC
-,TRBD1,TRBJ1-3,TRBV6-5,CASSYSTGVSGNTIYF,TGTGCCAGCAGTTACTCCACAGGGGTATCAGGAAACACCATATATTTT
-,TRBD2,TRBJ2-7,TRBV5-1,CASSLAFGSGVYEQYF,TGCGCCAGCAGCTTGGCCTTCGGTAGCGGGGTCTACGAGCAGTACTTC
-,-,TRBJ2-7,TRBV7-9,CASSLTIDSYEQYF,TGTGCCAGCAGCTTAACCATAGACTCCTACGAGCAGTACTTC
few,-,TRBJ2-2,TRBV11-3,CASRTPVWPEAGELFF,TGTGCCAGCCGCACACCTGTCTGGCCCGAGGCCGGGGAGCTGTTTTTT
once,-,TRBJ1-5,TRBV24-1,CATIDTGIQPQHF,TGTGCCACCATTGACACAGGGATTCAGCCCCAGCATTTT
-,TRBD1,TRBJ2-7,TRBV2,CAGHRDRDHEQYF,TGTGCCGGTCACCGGGACAGGGACCACGAGCAGTACTTC
once,-,TRBJ1-1,TRBV3-1/TRBV3-2,CASSSGVNTEAFF,TGTGCCAGCAGCTCAGGGGTGAACACTGAAGCTTTCTTT
-,-,TRBJ1-5,TRBV10-2,CASCYTLGGSNQPQHF,TGCGCCAGCTGCTATACGTTGGGAGGAAGCAATCAGCCCCAGCATTTT
-,-,TRBJ1-4,TRBV5-1,CASSLFRTSGEKLFF,TGCGCCAGCAGCCTCTTTCGGACGAGCGGTGAAAAACTGTTTTTT
-,-,TRBJ1-5,TRBV5-6,CASSLTGYSNQPQHF,TGTGCCAGCAGCTTAACAGGTTATAGCAATCAGCCCCAGCATTTT
-,-,TRBJ1-2,TRBV30,CAWTKGANYGYTF,TGTGCCTGGACTAAGGGGGCTAACTATGGCTACACCTTC